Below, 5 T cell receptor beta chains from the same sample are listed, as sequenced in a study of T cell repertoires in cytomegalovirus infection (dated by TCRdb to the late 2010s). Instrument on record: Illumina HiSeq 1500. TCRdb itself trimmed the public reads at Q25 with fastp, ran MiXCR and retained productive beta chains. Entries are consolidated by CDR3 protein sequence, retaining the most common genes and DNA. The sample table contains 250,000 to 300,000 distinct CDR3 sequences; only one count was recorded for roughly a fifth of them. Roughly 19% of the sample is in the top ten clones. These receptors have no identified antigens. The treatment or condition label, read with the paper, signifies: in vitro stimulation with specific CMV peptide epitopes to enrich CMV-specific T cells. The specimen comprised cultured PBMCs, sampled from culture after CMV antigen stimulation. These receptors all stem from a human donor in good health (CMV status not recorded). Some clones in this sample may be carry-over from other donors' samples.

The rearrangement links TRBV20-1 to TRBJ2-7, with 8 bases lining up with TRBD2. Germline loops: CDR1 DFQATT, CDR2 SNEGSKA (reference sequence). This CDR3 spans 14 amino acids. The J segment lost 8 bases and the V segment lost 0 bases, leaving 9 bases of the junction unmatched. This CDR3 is CSARDTSGVRQQYV. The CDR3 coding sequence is TGCAGTGCTAGAGATACTAGCGGTGTACGTCAGCAGTACGTC.

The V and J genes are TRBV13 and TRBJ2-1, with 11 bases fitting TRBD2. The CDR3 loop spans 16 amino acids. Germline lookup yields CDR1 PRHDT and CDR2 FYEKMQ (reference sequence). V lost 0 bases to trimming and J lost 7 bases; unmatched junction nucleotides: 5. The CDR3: CASSLGLAGDNNEQFF. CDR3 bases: TGTGCCAGCAGCTTAGGACTAGCGGGAGATAATAATGAGCAGTTCTTC.

The CDR3 DNA reads as TGCAGCGTTCGGAGAAGTGGCACTGAAGCTTTCTTT. It specifies CSVRRSGTEAFF. The V and J genes are TRBV29-1 and TRBJ1-1; D unclear. In germline, CDR1 is SQVTM, CDR2 ANQGSEA. This CDR3 comprises 12 residues. The V end was cut by 5 bases, the J end by 4 bases, with 11 bases between.

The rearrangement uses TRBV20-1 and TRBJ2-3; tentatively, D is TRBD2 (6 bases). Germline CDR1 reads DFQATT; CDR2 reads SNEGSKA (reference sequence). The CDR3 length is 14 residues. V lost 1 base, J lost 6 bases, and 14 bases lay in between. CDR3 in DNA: TGCAGTGCTAGAGCGGGAGTGCCCGCGGATACGCAGTATTTT. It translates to CSARAGVPADTQYF.

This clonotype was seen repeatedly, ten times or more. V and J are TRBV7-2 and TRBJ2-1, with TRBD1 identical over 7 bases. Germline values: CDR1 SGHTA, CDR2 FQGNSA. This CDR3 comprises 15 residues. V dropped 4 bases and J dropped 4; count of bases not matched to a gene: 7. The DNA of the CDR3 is TGTGCCAGCAGCTCGCCCGGGACAGTGTACAATGAGCAGTTCTTC. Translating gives CASSSPGTVYNEQFF.